The 13 T cell receptor beta chains presented below share a single source sample, sequenced in a study of T cell repertoires in cytomegalovirus infection. TCRdb re-called the reads with MiXCR, one entry per CDR3 protein. Among tens of thousands of distinct CDR3 sequences listed, about 19% were seen once. These receptors are not linked to any known antigen. Here the sequenced sample was CD8+ T cells from cultured PBMCs, taken from culture after CMV antigen stimulation. The receptor source for this set is a human donor in good health (CMV status not recorded). Some clones in this sample may be carry-over from other donors' samples.

The CDR3 loop reads CASSQVTSGGETQYF. Here the CDR3 DNA reads TGCGCCAGCAGCCAGGTGACTAGCGGGGGAGAGACCCAGTACTTC. V and J are TRBV4-3 and TRBJ2-5; 12 bases align to TRBD2. Germline CDR1 is LGHNA and CDR2 is YSLEER. CDR3 length equals 15 residues. Trimming took 3 bases from V and 4 from J; bases not matched to a gene: 3.

The V and J genes are TRBV6-6 and TRBJ1-1, with D possibly being TRBD1 (6 bases). Deletions cut 8 bases from V and 4 bases from J, with 17 bases between. The germline V gene has CDR1 MNHNY and CDR2 SVGAGI (reference sequence). The CDR3 sequence is 14 residues long. CDR3 region: CASSKRGAGTEAFF. The CDR3 DNA follows: TGTGCCAGCTCAAAAAGGGGGGCTGGCACTGAAGCTTTCTTT.

This clonotype has just a few counts. The DNA of the CDR3 is TGTGCCAGCGCACTTATAGGCACTGAAGCTTTCTTT. Encoded protein: CASALIGTEAFF. The V and J genes are TRBV19 and TRBJ1-1, with unresolved D. The length of the CDR3 is 12 residues. From germline, CDR1 is LNHDA and CDR2 SQIVND (reference sequence). Trimming took 9 bases from V and 4 from J, leaving 12 bases between them.

This chain links TRBV4-1 with TRBJ1-1; D gene unclear. V was trimmed by 0 bases and J by 1 base, leaving 15 bases between them. The CDR3 totals 17 residues. Looked up from germline, CDR1 is MGHRA and CDR2 is YSYEKL. The CDR3 region has the DNA TGCGCCAGCAGCCAAGATAATGAAGGTCCGGGGAACACTGAAGCTTTCTTT. Protein product: CASSQDNEGPGNTEAFF.

The chain uses TRBV6-2 or TRBV6-3 and TRBJ2-6; D is possibly TRBD1 (6 bases). The length of the CDR3 is 15 residues. CDR1 and CDR2 (germline): MNHEY, SVGEGT. With 5 bases removed from V and 5 bases from J, the gap between germline ends came to 13 bases. This chain's CDR3 is CASSQEQGWANVLTF. DNA of the CDR3: TGTGCCAGCAGTCAAGAACAGGGTTGGGCCAACGTCCTGACTTTC.

The chain couples TRBV4-3 to TRBJ2-1; D remains unclear. V lost 1 base, J lost 1 base, and 11 bases lay in between. This CDR3 spans 16 amino acids. Germline V CDR1 and CDR2: LGHNA, YSLEER. The CDR3 DNA follows: TGCGCCAGCAGCCAAGCGGAAGGGTTGTCCTACAATGAGCAGTTCTTC. Its translation: CASSQAEGLSYNEQFF.

This clonotype was detected a few times. The CDR3 region is CASSLVPGRNTEAFF. CDR3 in DNA: TGTGCCAGCAGCTTAGTCCCAGGGAGGAACACTGAAGCTTTCTTT. The rearrangement links TRBV11-2 to TRBJ1-1; D might be TRBD1 (5 bases). Trimming shortened V by 1 base and J by 1 base, and 10 bases separated the two germline ends. This CDR3 has 15 residues. CDR1 and CDR2 (germline): SGHAT, FQNNGV.

This clonotype turned up a few times. The chain combines TRBV7-8 with TRBJ1-2, with D perhaps matching TRBD1 (5 bases). The CDR3 loop spans 14 amino acids. Deletions cut 2 bases from V and 6 bases from J, with 13 bases between. Per germline, CDR1 SGHVS and CDR2 FQNEAQ. The CDR3 loop is CASSLSWGGDGYTF. The DNA for the CDR3 is TGTGCCAGCAGCTTATCGTGGGGGGGGGATGGCTACACCTTC.

This clonotype was counted a few times. The chain combines TRBV7-2 with TRBJ1-1, with TRBD1 as a possible D gene (5 bases). CDR1 is SGHTA, CDR2 FQGNSA, per germline. V lost 3 bases and J lost 4, with 15 bases in between. CDR3 size: 15 residues. CDR3 in amino acids: CASSFTRARVTEAFF. CDR3 in DNA: TGTGCCAGCAGCTTCACCAGGGCCCGGGTCACTGAAGCTTTCTTT.

The CDR3 reads CATSRESPVIPLDNEQFF. The CDR3 DNA reads TGTGCCACCAGCAGAGAGTCCCCCGTAATCCCCCTCGACAATGAGCAGTTCTTC. The V and J genes are TRBV15 and TRBJ2-1; no clear D. V was trimmed by 0 bases and J by 5 bases, leaving 20 bases between them. Germline V gene sequence: CDR1 LNHNV, CDR2 YYDKDF (reference sequence). The CDR3 is 18 residues long.

This clonotype has a count of ten or more. This rearrangement joins TRBV4-3 to TRBJ1-5; D is undetermined. Per germline, CDR1 LGHNA and CDR2 YSLEER. CDR3 size: 15 residues. V was clipped by 0 bases and J by 0 bases, with 6 bases between them. The CDR3 is CASSQDRNSNQPQHF. The CDR3, as DNA: TGCGCCAGCAGCCAAGATAGGAATAGCAATCAGCCCCAGCATTTT.

V is TRBV6-1 and J is TRBJ2-5, with TRBD2 matching over 13 bases. The ends lost 1 base at V and 1 base at J; junction bases unmatched: 12. CDR3 length equals 20 residues. Germline-derived CDR1 and CDR2 are MNHNS and SASEGT. CDR3 protein: CASSEDMGWTSGGSQETQYF. The CDR3 bases are TGTGCCAGCAGTGAAGATATGGGCTGGACTAGCGGGGGATCCCAAGAGACCCAGTACTTC.

The chain links TRBV12-3 or TRBV12-4 to TRBJ1-1; no firm D call. The CDR3 spans 12 residues. Trimming pared 3 bases from V and 5 bases from J, leaving 7 bases between. The CDR3 bases are TGTGCCAGCAGTTTCGGACTGACTGAAGCTTTCTTT. Its translation: CASSFGLTEAFF.